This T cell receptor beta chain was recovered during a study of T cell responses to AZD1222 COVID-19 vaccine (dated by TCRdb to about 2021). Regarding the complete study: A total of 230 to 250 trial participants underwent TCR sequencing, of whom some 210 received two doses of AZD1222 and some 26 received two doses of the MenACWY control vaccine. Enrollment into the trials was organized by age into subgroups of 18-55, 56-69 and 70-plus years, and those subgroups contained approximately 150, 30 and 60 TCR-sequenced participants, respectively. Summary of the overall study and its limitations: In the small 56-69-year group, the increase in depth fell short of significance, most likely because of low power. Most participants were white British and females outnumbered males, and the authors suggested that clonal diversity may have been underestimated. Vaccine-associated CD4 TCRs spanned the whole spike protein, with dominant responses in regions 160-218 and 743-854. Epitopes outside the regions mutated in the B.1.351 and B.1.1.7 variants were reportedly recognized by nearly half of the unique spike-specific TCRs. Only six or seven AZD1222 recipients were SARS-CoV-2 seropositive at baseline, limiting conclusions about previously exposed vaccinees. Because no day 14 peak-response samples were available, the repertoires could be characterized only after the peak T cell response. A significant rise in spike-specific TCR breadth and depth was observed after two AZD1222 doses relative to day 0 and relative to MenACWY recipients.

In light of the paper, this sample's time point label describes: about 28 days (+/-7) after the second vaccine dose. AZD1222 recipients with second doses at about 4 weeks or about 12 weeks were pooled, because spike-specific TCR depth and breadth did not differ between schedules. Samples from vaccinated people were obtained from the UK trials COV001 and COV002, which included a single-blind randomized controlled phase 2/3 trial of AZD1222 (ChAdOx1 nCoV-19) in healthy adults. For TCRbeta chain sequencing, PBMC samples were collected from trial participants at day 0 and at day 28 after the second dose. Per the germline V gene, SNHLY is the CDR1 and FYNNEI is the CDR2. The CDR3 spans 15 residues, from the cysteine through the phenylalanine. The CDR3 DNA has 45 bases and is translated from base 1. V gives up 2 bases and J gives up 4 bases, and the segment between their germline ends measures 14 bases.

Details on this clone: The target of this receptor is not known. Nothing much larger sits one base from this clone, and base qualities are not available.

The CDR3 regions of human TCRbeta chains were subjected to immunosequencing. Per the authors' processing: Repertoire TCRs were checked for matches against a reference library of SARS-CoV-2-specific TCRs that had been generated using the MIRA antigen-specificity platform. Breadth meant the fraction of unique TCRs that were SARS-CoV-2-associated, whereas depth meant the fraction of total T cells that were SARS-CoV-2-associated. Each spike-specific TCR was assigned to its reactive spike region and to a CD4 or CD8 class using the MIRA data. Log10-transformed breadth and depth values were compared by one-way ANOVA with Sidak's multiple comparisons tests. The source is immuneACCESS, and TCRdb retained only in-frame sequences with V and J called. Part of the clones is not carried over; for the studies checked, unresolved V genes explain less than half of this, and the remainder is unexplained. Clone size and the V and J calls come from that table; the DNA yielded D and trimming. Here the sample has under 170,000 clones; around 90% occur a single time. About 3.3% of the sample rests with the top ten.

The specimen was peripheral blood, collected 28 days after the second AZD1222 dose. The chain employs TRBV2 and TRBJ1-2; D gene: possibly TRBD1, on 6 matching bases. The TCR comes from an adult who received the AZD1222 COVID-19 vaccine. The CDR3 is CASSEQGSIGYGYTF. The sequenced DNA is TGTGCCAGCAGTGAACAGGGGAGTATCGGCTATGGCTACACCTTC.